A few counts support the clone carrying this T cell receptor beta chain. Its antigen is as yet unknown. This sample stems from a study of beta chain features in type 1 diabetes. Overall study findings and caveats: TCRB CDR3s were moderately but significantly shorter in Type 1 diabetes patients in all four CD4+ subsets.

Trimming left V 3 bases short and J 0 bases short, with 12 bases between. The CDR3 sequence is 15 residues long. Germline-derived CDR1 and CDR2 are SGHRS and YFSETQ. Reverse transcribing all isolated RNA meant expressed TCRB transcripts were sequenced. Measured with immunoSEQ multiplex PCR; TCRdb has only the in-frame clones, and not every one. This sample has hundreds of thousands of clones, with more than 13% found just once. Sequences were obtained from naive CD4+ T cells from blood. The TCR sequence derives from a man aged 18 to 30 with type 1 diabetes. The rearrangement joins TRBV5-1 to TRBJ2-5, with D perhaps TRBD1 or TRBD2 (5 bases each). The CDR3: CASSSGTSNQETQYF. CDR3 nucleotides: TGCGCCAGCAGCTCCGGGACCAGTAACCAAGAGACCCAGTACTTC.